Sequencing of this T cell receptor beta chain was carried out in a study of regulatory T cells in long-lasting Graves disease. Regarding time point: persistent/refractory GD, antithyroid drugs over 5 years with positive TRAb. Making the TCR library involved RNA that had been extracted from PBMCs. Doctors identified Graves' disease using the American Thyroid Association guidelines. As a group, patients came from one endocrinology department in Xi'an, China. Relying on iRepertoire HTBI primers and Arm-PCR of CDR3 regions, the team built TCR beta libraries. TCRdb reanalysed the multiplex PCR reads using MiXCR and keeps one entry per CDR3 protein. The sample carries a few hundred thousand distinct CDR3 sequences, 20% to 25% recorded once. CDR1 and CDR2 (germline): LGHDT, YNNKEL (reference sequence). This CDR3 has 15 amino acids. The V gene lost 2 bases and the J gene lost 1 base, with 11 bases spanning the gap.

The source is a female donor with Graves disease. V usage is TRBV3-1 and J usage is TRBJ1-1; D may be TRBD1 (5 bases). The sample in question was peripheral blood mononuclear cells (PBMCs), obtained when the disease was refractory, from a patient treated with antithyroid drugs. CDR3 protein: CASSQRDSRNTEAFF. In nucleotides, the CDR3 is TGTGCCAGCAGCCAACGGGACTCACGGAACACTGAAGCTTTCTTT.